This TCR beta chain was observed in a study of kidney transplant recipient with SARS-CoV-2 infection. MiXCR, applied by TCRdb to the reads, yields one record per CDR3 protein. The sample contains fewer than 250,000 distinct CDR3 sequences, about 30% of which appear only once. This clonotype came up many times. Sequencing used a blood sample, obtained at baseline and on roughly day 110 from a kidney transplant recipient. The clonotype originates from a male patient aged 25-45 years who had COVID-19 and was a kidney transplant recipient. Some T cells may be the graft donor's.

The CDR3 here is CASSQVNPGTYGEQYF. The CDR3 bases are TGTGCCAGCAGCCAAGTCAACCCTGGAACCTACGGAGAGCAGTACTTC. The V and J genes are TRBV4-2 and TRBJ2-7; D not resolved. V lost 1 base and J 7 bases, leaving 20 bases between the germline ends. The CDR3 has 16 amino acids. The germline gives CDR1 LGHNA, CDR2 YNFKEQ.